The following is a TCR beta chain sequence with its context. The sample originates from a study of human T cells and chemical hapten exposure. The time point is: patch test 1, 2 weeks after DPC sensitization. Treatment meaning: therapeutic diphenylcyclopropenone sensitization with weekly scalp DPC. Donors were 18 to 70-year-old alopecia patients suitable for DPC. Before extraction, the whole blood was not fractionated, and total RNA was taken from it. TCRdb redid the calling of the RACE reads with MiXCR, one entry per CDR3 protein. The top ten clones hold 8.9% of a sample with more than 65,000 distinct CDR3 sequences, about 32% of them seen once. This CDR3 spans 17 amino acids. V was clipped by 3 bases and J by 0 bases; unmatched bases: 5. Germline V gives CDR1 MDHEN, CDR2 SYDVKM.

Sequenced material: whole blood, taken in connection with sensitization to the hapten diphenylcyclopropenone (DPC). J is TRBJ1-1 and V is TRBV28; 12 bases line up with TRBD1. This TCR derives from a man aged 40-49 years with alopecia areata. Some clones in this sample may be carry-over from other donors' samples. The CDR3: CASSFGTGGAVNTEAFF. In nucleotides, the CDR3 is TGTGCCAGCAGTTTTGGGACAGGGGGCGCCGTGAACACTGAAGCTTTCTTT.